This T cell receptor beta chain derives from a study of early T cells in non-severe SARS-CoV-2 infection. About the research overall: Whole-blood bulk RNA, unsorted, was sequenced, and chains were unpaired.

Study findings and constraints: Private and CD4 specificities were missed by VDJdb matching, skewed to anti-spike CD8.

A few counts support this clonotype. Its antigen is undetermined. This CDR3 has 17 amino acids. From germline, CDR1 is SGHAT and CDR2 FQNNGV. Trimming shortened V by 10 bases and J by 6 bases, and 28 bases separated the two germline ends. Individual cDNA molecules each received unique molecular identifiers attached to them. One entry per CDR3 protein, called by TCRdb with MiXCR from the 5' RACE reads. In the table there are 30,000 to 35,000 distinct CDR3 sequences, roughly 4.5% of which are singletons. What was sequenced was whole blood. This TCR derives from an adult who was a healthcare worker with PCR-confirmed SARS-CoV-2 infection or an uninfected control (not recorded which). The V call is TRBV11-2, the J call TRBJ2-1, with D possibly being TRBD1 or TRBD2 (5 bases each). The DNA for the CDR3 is TGTGCCAACCCACACGGTTTCGTGGGAAACGGGGCCAATGAGCAGTTCTTC. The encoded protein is CANPHGFVGNGANEQFF.